This entry is about one TCR beta chain. Its antigen is unidentified. The entry originates in a study of T cells in Graves' hyperthyroidism and ophthalmopathy. Notes on the study in general: Blood held most thyroid clonotypes expanded above 0.001 frequency.

Between the trimmed V and J ends, which lost 4 bases and 5 bases, there was a span of 14 bases. CDR1 and CDR2 (germline): LGHDT, YNNKEL (reference sequence). The CDR3 contains 15 residues. Uncontrolled infections, other autoimmune diseases, pregnancy or lactation led to exclusion of patients. Each diagnosis was grounded in clinical symptoms, serum thyroxine and TRAb, thyroid ultrasound, and orbital computed tomography. RNA transcripts served as the template for amplifying TCR beta CDR3 regions. A set of HTBI primers served as the primers for a first-round RT-PCR of the TCR CDR3. From the multiplex PCR reads, TCRdb called clonotypes with MiXCR, one entry per CDR3 protein. The sample lists a few hundred thousand distinct CDR3 sequences, about an eighth occurring once.

Source material: blood. The chain is built from TRBV3-1 and TRBJ2-2; D is unresolved. This sequence originates from a woman between 18 and 29 years old with Graves' hyperthyroidism. The CDR3 DNA follows: TGTGCCAGCAGCCCCCTTTTACAGCGTACCGGGGAGCTGTTTTTT. Its protein is CASSPLLQRTGELFF. Supplemented by reference TRBV3-1 and TRBJ2-2, the full variable domain reads DTAVSQTPKYLVTQMGNDKSIKCEQNLGHDTMYWYKQDSKKFLKIMFSYNNKELIINETVPNRFSPKSPDKAHLNLHINSLELGDSAVYFCASSPLLQRTGELFFGEGSRLTVL.